This passage covers 21 T cell receptor beta chains from one sample sequenced in a study of blood T cell repertoires in COVID-19. The data were produced by immunoSEQ multiplex PCR, yet TCRdb's version contains in-frame clones alone and is incomplete. The sample holds 170,000 or so clones, 60% to 80% seen once. Sequencing used PBMCs or T cells enriched from blood (not recorded which). These receptor sequences come from a woman in her forties or fifties who had recovered from COVID-19.

This clone was counted between two and nine times. This chain uses TRBV7-9 with TRBJ2-7; D gene uncertain. V dropped 5 bases and J dropped 0 bases, with 5 bases sitting between them. Germline V CDR1 and CDR2: SEHNR, FQNEAQ (reference sequence). The CDR3 has 12 amino acids. This chain's CDR3 is CASSPHSYEQYF. The CDR3 bases are TGTGCCAGCAGCCCCCACTCCTACGAGCAGTACTTC.

The V and J genes are TRBV18 and TRBJ1-4; D gene uncertain. The germline V gene has CDR1 KGHSH and CDR2 LQKENI. The CDR3 runs 14 residues. Trimming pared 6 bases from V and 8 bases from J, leaving 16 bases between. The CDR3 DNA reads TGTGCCAGCTCCCGCCGGGGAATCAAGGAAAAACTGTTTTTT. It codes for CASSRRGIKEKLFF.

The chain combines TRBV27 with TRBJ1-5; tentatively, D is TRBD1 (5 bases). Trimming stripped 0 bases from V and 0 bases from J, with 9 bases between. Germline V CDR1 and CDR2: MNHEY, SMNVEV (reference sequence). The CDR3 is 16 residues long. The CDR3 here is CASSLSSRVSNQPQHF. The CDR3 DNA reads TGTGCCAGCAGTTTATCATCCAGGGTTAGCAATCAGCCCCAGCATTTT.

This clone occurred once. The chain recombines TRBV3-1 (or the pseudogene TRBV3-2) with TRBJ1-3, with no clear D. V shed 1 base and J shed 4 bases, with 11 bases lying between them. This CDR3 contains 15 residues. Germline loops: CDR1 LGHDT, CDR2 YNNKEL (reference sequence). CDR3 amino acids: CASSQGLGSGNTIYF. The CDR3 DNA reads as TGTGCCAGCAGCCAAGGCCTCGGGAGCGGAAACACCATATATTTT.

The V gene is TRBV25-1, the J gene TRBJ1-1; TRBD1 might be the D (6 bases). The CDR3 has 15 residues. Per germline, CDR1 MGHDK and CDR2 SYGVNS. Trimming took off 6 bases at V and 3 bases at J, with 17 bases between the two ends. CDR3 loop: CASRGAQGRYTEAFF. The CDR3 DNA follows: TGTGCCAGCAGGGGGGCGCAGGGGCGGTACACTGAAGCTTTCTTT.

Worth noting for this clone: The same CDR3 arises from other DNA sequences in this sample as well. V and J are TRBV7-3 and TRBJ1-1, with a tentative D call TRBD1 (5 bases). The CDR3 has 13 amino acids. Per the germline V gene, CDR1 is SGHTA and CDR2 is FQGTGA. Trimming stripped 4 bases from V and 2 bases from J, with 8 bases between. CDR3 nucleotides: TGTGCCAGCAGCTCAGACAGAAACACTGAAGCTTTCTTT. It codes for CASSSDRNTEAFF.

The chain uses TRBV7-3 and TRBJ2-2; D ambiguous. Trimming cost V 4 bases and J 1 base, with 7 bases left between them. This CDR3 spans 14 amino acids. Looked up from germline, CDR1 is SGHTA and CDR2 is FQGTGA. The DNA of the CDR3 is TGTGCCAGCAGCTCCCCGGTGAACACCGGGGAGCTGTTTTTT. It is translated as CASSSPVNTGELFF.

This clone has a handful of counts. The chain uses TRBV5-1 and TRBJ1-3, with TRBD1 matching 9 bases. This CDR3 region has 15 residues. Germline V CDR1 and CDR2: SGHRS, YFSETQ. Unmatched junction bases numbered 2, after V lost 4 bases and J lost 0 bases. CDR3: CASSRDRASGNTIYF. The DNA of the CDR3 is TGCGCCAGCAGCCGGGACAGGGCCTCTGGAAACACCATATATTTT. Together with reference TRBV5-1 and TRBJ1-3, the CDR3 gives the full variable domain: KAGVTQTPRYLIKTRGQQVTLSCSPISGHRSVSWYQQTPGQGLQFLFEYFSETQRNKGNFPGRFSGRQFSNSRSEMNVSTLELGDSALYLCASSRDRASGNTIYFGEGSWLTVV.

There are a few counts of this clone. V is TRBV28 and J is TRBJ2-2; D might be TRBD2 (6 bases). Germline V gene sequence: CDR1 MDHEN, CDR2 SYDVKM. Deletions cut 5 bases from V and 6 bases from J, with 10 bases between. CDR3 length equals 13 residues. The CDR3 DNA sequence: TGTGCCAGCAGTCGTAGCGGATCCGGGGAGCTGTTTTTT. Translation: CASSRSGSGELFF.

The rearrangement joins TRBV9 to TRBJ2-3; D perhaps matches TRBD2 (5 bases). The CDR3 sequence is 17 residues long. CDR1 is SGDLS, CDR2 YYNGEE, per germline. Trimming removed 1 base from V and 1 base from J, with 16 bases in between. The CDR3 protein is CASSVTAGAVRTDTQYF. In DNA, the CDR3 is TGTGCCAGCAGCGTAACAGCCGGAGCGGTTCGCACAGATACGCAGTATTTT. The variable domain in full, completed from reference TRBV9 and TRBJ2-3, reads DSGVTQTPKHLITATGQRVTLRCSPRSGDLSVYWYQQSLDQGLQFLIQYYNGEERAKGNILERFSAQQFPDLHSELNLSSLELGDSALYFCASSVTAGAVRTDTQYFGPGTRLTVL.

The V call is TRBV2, the J call TRBJ2-2; tentative D call: TRBD1 (6 bases). The length of the CDR3 is 13 residues. Per the germline V gene, CDR1 is SNHLY and CDR2 is FYNNEI. V lost 11 bases to trimming and J lost 7 bases, with 17 bases between them. Written as DNA, the CDR3 is TGTGCCGGATCCGACAGGCACGACGGGGAGCTGTTTTTT. Encoded protein: CAGSDRHDGELFF. The full variable domain, rest sourced from reference TRBV2 and TRBJ2-2, is EPEVTQTPSHQVTQMGQEVILRCVPISNHLYFYWYRQILGQKVEFLVSFYNNEISEKSEIFDDQFSVERPDGSNFTLKIRSTKLEDSAMYFCAGSDRHDGELFFGEGSRLTVL.

The chain recombines TRBV27 with TRBJ2-2; 8 nucleotides agree with TRBD1. Per the germline V gene, CDR1 is MNHEY and CDR2 is SMNVEV (reference sequence). This CDR3 comprises 16 residues. Trimming took 7 bases from V and 2 from J; bases not matched to a gene: 9. CDR3 protein: CASKPDRETNTGELFF. CDR3 coding DNA: TGTGCCAGCAAACCGGACAGGGAGACAAACACCGGGGAGCTGTTTTTT.

This clone was seen a single time. This chain joins TRBV7-9 and TRBJ2-4; the match to TRBD2 covers 9 bases. CDR1 is SEHNR and CDR2 is FQNEAQ in the germline V gene (reference sequence). The CDR3 is 14 amino acids. V dropped 1 base and J dropped 9; count of bases not matched to a gene: 4. CDR3: CASSLVLAGFIQYF. CDR3 in DNA: TGTGCCAGCAGCTTAGTTCTAGCGGGATTCATTCAGTACTTC.

The CDR3 region has the DNA TGTGCCAGCAGACAGGGGTTAACTGAAGCTTTCTTT. It specifies CASRQGLTEAFF. The V gene is TRBV27, the J gene TRBJ1-1; TRBD1 matches at 7 bases. V shed 6 bases, J shed 5 bases, and the junction held 3 bases outside the gene matches. Germline-derived CDR1 and CDR2 are MNHEY and SMNVEV (reference sequence). This CDR3 comprises 12 residues.

The genes are TRBV6-6 and TRBJ2-1; TRBD2 aligns across 9 bases. The CDR3 is made up of 16 amino acids. Germline-derived CDR1 and CDR2 are MNHNY and SVGAGI (reference sequence). Unmatched junction bases numbered 8, after V lost 2 bases and J lost 6 bases. The CDR3 nucleotides are TGTGCCAGCAGTTACGGGGGGCGGGAGGGCCTCAATGAGCAGTTCTTC. It codes for CASSYGGREGLNEQFF.

The chain employs TRBV7-9 and TRBJ2-7; D is uncertain. Trimming removed 5 bases at V and 1 base at J, with 12 bases between. The CDR3 covers 14 residues. Germline CDR1 reads SEHNR; CDR2 reads FQNEAQ (reference sequence). CDR3 loop: CASSQQTASYEQYF. The CDR3 DNA is TGTGCCAGCAGCCAACAGACCGCTTCCTACGAGCAGTACTTC.

This chain uses TRBV4-1 with TRBJ2-2; 10 bases line up with TRBD2. The CDR3 consists of 19 residues. Trimming removed 1 base from V and 0 bases from J; junction bases left unmatched: 8. Germline assignment: CDR1 MGHRA and CDR2 YSYEKL. For the CDR3, the DNA is TGCGCCAGCAGCCAAGGGGGGGGACTAGCGACAACGAACACCGGGGAGCTGTTTTTT. It translates to CASSQGGGLATTNTGELFF.

The genes are TRBV18 and TRBJ1-1; no reliable D call. There are 12 residues in the CDR3. CDR1 is KGHSH, CDR2 LQKENI, per germline. Trimming left V 5 bases short and J 1 base short, with 5 bases between. The chain's CDR3 is CASSTANTEAFF. CDR3 bases: TGTGCCAGCTCAACAGCGAACACTGAAGCTTTCTTT. Using reference TRBV18 and TRBJ1-1 for the parts outside the CDR3, the full variable domain is NAGVMQNPRHLVRRRGQEARLRCSPMKGHSHVYWYRQLPEEGLKFMVYLQKENIIDESGMPKERFSAEFPKEGPSILRIQQVVRGDSAAYFCASSTANTEAFFGQGTRLTVV.

CDR3 in amino acids: CATWDRDYYEQYF. DNA of the CDR3: TGTGCCACCTGGGACAGGGACTATTACGAGCAGTACTTC. The chain couples TRBV19 to TRBJ2-7, with 9 bases matching TRBD1. In germline, CDR1 is LNHDA, CDR2 SQIVND (reference sequence). V was pared by 10 bases and J by 4 bases, with 8 bases of the junction left unmatched. This CDR3 has 13 residues.

The V and J genes are TRBV5-1 and TRBJ1-2; D ambiguous. This CDR3 is built from 13 residues. Germline V CDR1 and CDR2: SGHRS, YFSETQ. Trimming took off 0 bases at V and 13 bases at J, with 16 bases between the two ends. CDR3 region: CASSLASRRPLTF. The CDR3 region has the DNA TGCGCCAGCAGCTTGGCGTCCCGCAGGCCACTCACCTTC. Drawing the rest from reference TRBV5-1 and TRBJ1-2, the complete variable domain is KAGVTQTPRYLIKTRGQQVTLSCSPISGHRSVSWYQQTPGQGLQFLFEYFSETQRNKGNFPGRFSGRQFSNSRSEMNVSTLELGDSALYLCASSLASRRPLTFGSGTRLTVV.

This rearrangement joins TRBV5-1 to TRBJ1-2; maybe TRBD1 (6 bases). This CDR3 contains 13 residues. Germline loops: CDR1 SGHRS, CDR2 YFSETQ. Trimming removed 4 bases at V and 2 bases at J, with 9 bases between. In DNA form, the CDR3 reads TGCGCCAGCAGCACCGACAGGAACTATGGCTACACCTTC. This encodes CASSTDRNYGYTF.